This T cell receptor (beta chain) was identified in a study of beta chain features in type 1 diabetes. For the study at large: All samples combined gave about 100 million sorted cells for examination.

Germline CDR1 reads MNHEY; CDR2 reads SMNVEV (reference sequence). V shed 3 bases, J shed 3 bases, and the junction held 5 bases outside the gene matches. The CDR3 is made up of 15 amino acids. Reverse transcribing all isolated RNA meant expressed TCRB transcripts were sequenced. The average output of naive, central memory and regulatory T cell samples was a few million reads. The method was immunoSEQ multiplex PCR; TCRdb's version includes in-frame clones alone and lacks a portion of them. The sample contains roughly 340,000 clones, less than 15% of which appear only once. This clone was counted only a few times. As yet, its antigen is unknown. Study results and caveats: When Type 1 diabetes patients were examined, their TCRB CDR3s proved moderately but significantly shorter in all four CD4+ subsets.

The V call is TRBV27, the J call TRBJ1-5; 7 bases fit TRBD1. This TCR derives from a young woman with type 1 diabetes. The sample consisted of naive CD4+ T cells from blood. CDR3 in amino acids: CASSFSGTANQPQHF. CDR3 nucleotides: TGTGCCAGCAGTTTTTCCGGGACAGCCAATCAGCCCCAGCATTTT.